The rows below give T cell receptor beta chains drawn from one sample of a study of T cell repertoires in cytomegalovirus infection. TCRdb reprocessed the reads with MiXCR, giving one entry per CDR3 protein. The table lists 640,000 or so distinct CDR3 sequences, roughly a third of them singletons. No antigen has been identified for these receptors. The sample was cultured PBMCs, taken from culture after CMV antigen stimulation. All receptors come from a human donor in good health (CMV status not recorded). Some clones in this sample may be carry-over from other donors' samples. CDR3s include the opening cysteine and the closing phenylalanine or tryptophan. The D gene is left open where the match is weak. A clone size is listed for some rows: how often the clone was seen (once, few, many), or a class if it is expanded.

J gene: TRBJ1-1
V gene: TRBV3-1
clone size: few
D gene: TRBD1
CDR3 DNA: TGTGCCACCCAGGGACAGGGGGCCTCTGAAGCTTTCTTT
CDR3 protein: CATQGQGASEAFF

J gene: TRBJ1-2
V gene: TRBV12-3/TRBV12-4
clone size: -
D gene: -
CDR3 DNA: TGTGCCAGCACTCCTAGTGGTTTATCTGGCTACACCTTC
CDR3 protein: CASTPSGLSGYTF

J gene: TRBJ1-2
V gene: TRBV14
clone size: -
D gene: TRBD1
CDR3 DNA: TGTGCCAGCAGCCAAGATTGGGCCGGGACAGGGGCCCAAGGGGACTATGGCTACACCTTC
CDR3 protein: CASSQDWAGTGAQGDYGYTF

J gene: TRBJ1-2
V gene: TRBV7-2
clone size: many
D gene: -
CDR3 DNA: TGTGCCAGCAGCCCCAACAGAGACTATGGCTACACCTTC
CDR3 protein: CASSPNRDYGYTF

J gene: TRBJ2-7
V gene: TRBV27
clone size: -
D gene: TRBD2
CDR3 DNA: TGTGCCAGCAGTTCCAGAGGGAGGGACGAGCAGTACTTC
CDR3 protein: CASSSRGRDEQYF

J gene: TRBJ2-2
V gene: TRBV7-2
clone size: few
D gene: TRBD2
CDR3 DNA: TGTGCCAGCACCACGGGGGGAGCAGGGACCGGGGAGCTGTTTTTT
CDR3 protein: CASTTGGAGTGELFF

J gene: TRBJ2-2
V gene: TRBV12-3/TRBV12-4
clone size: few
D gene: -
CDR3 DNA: TGTGCCAGCAGTTTAAGGGACCGGATAAACACCGGGGAGCTGTTTTTT
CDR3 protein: CASSLRDRINTGELFF

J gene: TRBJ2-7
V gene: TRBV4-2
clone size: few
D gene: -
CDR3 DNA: TGTGCCAGCAGCCAAACCGGGACACCTTACGAGCAGTACTTC
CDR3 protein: CASSQTGTPYEQYF

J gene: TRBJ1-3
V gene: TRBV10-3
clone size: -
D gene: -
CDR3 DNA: TGTGCCATCAGTGATGGGGGGCTTGGAAACACCATATATTTT
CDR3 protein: CAISDGGLGNTIYF

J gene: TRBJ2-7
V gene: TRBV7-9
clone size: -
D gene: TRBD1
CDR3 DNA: TGTGCCAGCAGCCTCTACTTGGACAGGGGCGAGCAGTACTTC
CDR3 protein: CASSLYLDRGEQYF

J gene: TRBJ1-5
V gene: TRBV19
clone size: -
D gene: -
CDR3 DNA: TGTGCCAGTAGTATTCCCGGACAGCGGCTTCCCAAGCCCCAGCATTTT
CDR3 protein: CASSIPGQRLPKPQHF